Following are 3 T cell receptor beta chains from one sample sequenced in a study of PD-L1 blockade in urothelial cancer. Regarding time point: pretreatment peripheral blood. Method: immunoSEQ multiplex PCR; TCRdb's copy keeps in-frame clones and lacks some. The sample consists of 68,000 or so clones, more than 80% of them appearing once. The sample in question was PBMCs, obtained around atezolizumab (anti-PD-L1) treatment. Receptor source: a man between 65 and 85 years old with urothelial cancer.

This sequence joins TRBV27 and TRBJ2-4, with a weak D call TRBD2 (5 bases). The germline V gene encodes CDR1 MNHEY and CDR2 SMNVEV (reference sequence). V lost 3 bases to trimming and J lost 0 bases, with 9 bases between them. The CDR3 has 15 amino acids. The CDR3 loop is CASSFFAGAKNIQYF. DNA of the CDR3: TGTGCCAGCAGTTTCTTCGCGGGAGCCAAAAACATTCAGTACTTC.

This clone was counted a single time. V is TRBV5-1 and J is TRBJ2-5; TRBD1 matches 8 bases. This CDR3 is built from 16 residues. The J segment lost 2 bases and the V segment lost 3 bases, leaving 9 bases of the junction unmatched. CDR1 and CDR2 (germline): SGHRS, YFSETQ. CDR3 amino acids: CASSSGAGGGQETQYF. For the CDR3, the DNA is TGCGCCAGCAGCTCGGGGGCAGGGGGCGGGCAAGAGACCCAGTACTTC.

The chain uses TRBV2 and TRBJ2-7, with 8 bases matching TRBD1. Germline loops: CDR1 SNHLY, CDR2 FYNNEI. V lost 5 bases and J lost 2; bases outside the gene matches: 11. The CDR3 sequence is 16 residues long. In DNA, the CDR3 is TGTGCCAGCAGTATAACCAGGGGGCATATACCCTACGAGCAGTACTTC. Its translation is CASSITRGHIPYEQYF.